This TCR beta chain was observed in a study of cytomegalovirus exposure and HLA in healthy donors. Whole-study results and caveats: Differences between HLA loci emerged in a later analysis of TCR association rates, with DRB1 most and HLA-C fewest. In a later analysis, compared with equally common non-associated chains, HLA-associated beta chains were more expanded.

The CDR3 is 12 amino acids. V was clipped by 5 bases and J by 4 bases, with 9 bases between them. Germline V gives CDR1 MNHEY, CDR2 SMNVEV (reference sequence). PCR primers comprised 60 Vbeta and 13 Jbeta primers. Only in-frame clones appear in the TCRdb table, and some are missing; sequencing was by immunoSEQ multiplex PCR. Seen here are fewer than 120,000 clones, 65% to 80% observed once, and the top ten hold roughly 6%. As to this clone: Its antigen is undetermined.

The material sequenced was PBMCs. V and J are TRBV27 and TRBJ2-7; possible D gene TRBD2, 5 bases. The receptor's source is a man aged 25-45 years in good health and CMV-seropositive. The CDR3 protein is CASSPGIYEQYF. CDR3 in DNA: TGTGCCAGCAGTCCGGGGATTTACGAGCAGTACTTC.